These T cell receptor beta chains were read from a single sample in a study of CD8+ T cells in alopecia areata. Produced via immunoSEQ multiplex PCR; TCRdb's table is partial and in-frame only. The data hold 95,000 to 100,000 clones, with 50% to 60% observed a single time. Here the sequenced sample was CD8+ T cells sorted from blood, taken at approximately week 61, from a patient treated with tofacitinib. The receptors here all came from a human donor with alopecia areata. Each CDR3 is given with its conserved first and last residue. Each record gives: CDR3 protein, CDR3 DNA, clone size, V gene, D gene, J gene. A D gene is named only where the DNA matches it firmly. Some rows mark clone size as missing; the rest say once, few, many or name a class of expanded clone.

CDR3: CASSTGTGEYGYTF; DNA: TGTGCCAGTAGTACCGGGACAGGGGAGTATGGCTACACCTTC; size: few; V: TRBV19; D: TRBD1; J: TRBJ1-2
CDR3: CASSLLSSGGTDTQYF; DNA: TGTGCCAGCAGCTTATTATCTAGCGGGGGCACAGATACGCAGTATTTT; size: few; V: TRBV7-9; D: TRBD2; J: TRBJ2-3
CDR3: CASSLDLSTGPFGEQYF; DNA: TGTGCCAGCAGCTTAGATCTTTCTACAGGACCTTTTGGCGAGCAGTACTTC; size: NA; V: TRBV11-2; D: NA; J: TRBJ2-7
CDR3: CASLLAGGTDTQYF; DNA: TGTGCCAGCCTCCTAGCGGGGGGCACAGATACGCAGTATTTT; size: few; V: TRBV2; D: TRBD2; J: TRBJ2-3
CDR3: CASSLAVGVVEDEQFF; DNA: TGTGCCAGCAGCTTAGCGGTGGGGGTGGTAGAAGATGAGCAGTTCTTC; size: once; V: TRBV7-8; D: NA; J: TRBJ2-1
CDR3: CASSLWPGETQYF; DNA: TGTGCCAGCAGTTTATGGCCCGGAGAGACCCAGTACTTC; size: NA; V: TRBV27; D: NA; J: TRBJ2-5
CDR3: CAWRLSKNTEAFF; DNA: TGTGCCTGGAGACTTTCGAAGAACACTGAAGCTTTCTTT; size: NA; V: TRBV30; D: NA; J: TRBJ1-1
CDR3: CASSPGVAEQFF; DNA: TGCGCCAGCAGCCCCGGGGTAGCTGAGCAGTTCTTC; size: few; V: TRBV4-1; D: NA; J: TRBJ2-1
CDR3: CAISPGQGEEQFF; DNA: TGTGCCATCAGCCCGGGACAGGGGGAAGAGCAGTTCTTC; size: once; V: TRBV10-3; D: TRBD1; J: TRBJ2-1
CDR3: CRTQGEVYNEQFF; DNA: TGCCGAACCCAGGGGGAGGTCTACAATGAGCAGTTCTTC; size: NA; V: TRBV28; D: NA; J: TRBJ2-1
CDR3: CASSEFPGSYEQYF; DNA: TGTGCCAGCAGTGAATTCCCAGGCTCCTACGAGCAGTACTTC; size: NA; V: TRBV6-1; D: NA; J: TRBJ2-7
CDR3: CASSLLAGFTDTQYF; DNA: TGTGCCAGCAGCTTGCTAGCGGGATTTACAGATACGCAGTATTTT; size: few; V: TRBV5-6; D: TRBD2; J: TRBJ2-3
CDR3: CASILSLPPGQETQYF; DNA: TGTGCCAGCATATTGAGCCTACCCCCGGGTCAGGAGACCCAGTACTTC; size: NA; V: TRBV2; D: NA; J: TRBJ2-5
CDR3: CASTLRGGHTGELFF; DNA: TGTGCCAGCACCCTGAGAGGGGGCCACACCGGGGAGCTGTTTTTT; size: NA; V: TRBV11-2; D: TRBD1; J: TRBJ2-2